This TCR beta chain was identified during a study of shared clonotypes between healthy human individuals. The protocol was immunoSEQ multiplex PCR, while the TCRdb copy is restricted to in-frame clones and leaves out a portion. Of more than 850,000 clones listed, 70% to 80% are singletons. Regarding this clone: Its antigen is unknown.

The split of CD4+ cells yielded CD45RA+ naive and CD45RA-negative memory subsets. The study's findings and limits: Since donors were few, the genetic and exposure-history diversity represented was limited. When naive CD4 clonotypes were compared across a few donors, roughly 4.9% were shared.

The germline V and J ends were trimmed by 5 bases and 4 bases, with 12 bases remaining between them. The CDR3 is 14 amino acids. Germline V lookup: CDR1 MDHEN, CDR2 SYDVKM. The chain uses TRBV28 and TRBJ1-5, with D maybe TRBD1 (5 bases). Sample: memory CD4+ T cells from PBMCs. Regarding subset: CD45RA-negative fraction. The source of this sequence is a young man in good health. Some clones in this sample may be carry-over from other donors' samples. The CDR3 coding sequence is TGTGCCAGCAGTCCCGGACACGAGAATCAGCCCCAGCATTTT. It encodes CASSPGHENQPQHF. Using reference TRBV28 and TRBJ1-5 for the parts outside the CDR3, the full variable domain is DVKVTQSSRYLVKRTGEKVFLECVQDMDHENMFWYRQDPGLGLRLIYFSYDVKMKEKGDIPEGYSVSREKKERFSLILESASTNQTSMYLCASSPGHENQPQHFGDGTRLSIL.